This is a list of T cell receptor beta chains from one sample in a study of cytomegalovirus exposure and HLA in healthy donors. The assay was immunoSEQ multiplex PCR, and TCRdb's table has in-frame clones only and misses some. The sample holds about 140,000 clones, less than 10% seen once. The specimen sequenced was PBMCs. The receptors were gathered from a man aged 50 to 60 in good health and CMV-seronegative. Each CDR3 is given with its conserved first and last residue. A D gene is named only where the DNA matches it firmly. Rows give clone size only sometimes, using once, few, many, or a class for an expanded clone.

D gene	V gene	J gene	clone size	CDR3 DNA	CDR3 protein
.	TRBV18	TRBJ2-6	.	TGTGCCAGCTCACCAAAAGGGCTAGCTGGTGGGGCCAACGTCCTGACTTTC	CASSPKGLAGGANVLTF
TRBD1	TRBV9	TRBJ1-2	.	TGTGCCAGCAGCGGGGGGACAGGGGATGACTATGGCTACACCTTC	CASSGGTGDDYGYTF
.	TRBV7-9	TRBJ1-1	.	TGTGCCAGCAGCTTAGCACAGTTTAACACTGAAGCTTTCTTT	CASSLAQFNTEAFF
.	TRBV16	TRBJ2-7	few	TGTGCCAGCAGCAGGACAAGCGACGAGCAGTACTTC	CASSRTSDEQYF
TRBD2	TRBV7-3	TRBJ2-3	few	TGTGCCAGCAGCTCGGGACTAGCGAGAGATACGCAGTATTTT	CASSSGLARDTQYF
TRBD1	TRBV6-6	TRBJ2-1	few	TGTGCCAGCAGTCCGACAGGGGAAAGGGATGAGCAGTTCTTC	CASSPTGERDEQFF
.	TRBV2	TRBJ1-3	few	TGTGCCAGCCGCGGGTGGCAGGAATCTGGAAACACCATATATTTT	CASRGWQESGNTIYF
.	TRBV5-3	TRBJ1-1	.	TGTGCCAGTCTGGGGCGTGGGACTGAAGCTTTCTTT	CASLGRGTEAFF
TRBD1	TRBV5-1	TRBJ1-6	.	TGCGCCAGCAGAAAGGGACAGGAGCTTTCCCTCCACTTT	CASRKGQELSLHF
.	TRBV25-1	TRBJ1-3	few	TGTGCCAGCAGCGCTGCGGGTGGAAACACCATATATTTT	CASSAAGGNTIYF
TRBD1	TRBV7-9	TRBJ1-1	.	TGTGCCAGCAGCTTATCCCCGGGACAGGACATGAACACTGAAGCTTTCTTT	CASSLSPGQDMNTEAFF
.	TRBV4-2	TRBJ2-5	few	TGTGCCAGCAGCCAAGATCGACGAAGCCGGGCCGGGGCCCAGTACTTC	CASSQDRRSRAGAQYF
TRBD2	TRBV7-9	TRBJ2-5	few	TGTGCCAGCAGCTTGAACCTCGGGGGGGGAATCCAAGAGACCCAGTACTTC	CASSLNLGGGIQETQYF
TRBD2	TRBV28	TRBJ2-7	few	TGTGCCAGCAGTCCCACAGGACTAGCGGCCTACGAGCAGTACTTC	CASSPTGLAAYEQYF
.	TRBV7-9	TRBJ1-1	.	TGTGCCAGCAGCTTCCCCAAAGGGGGCACTGAAGCTTTCTTT	CASSFPKGGTEAFF
.	TRBV6-6	TRBJ1-4	.	TGTGCCAGCACACCCCAAGCACCCGGGACTAATGAAAAACTGTTTTTT	CASTPQAPGTNEKLFF
TRBD2	TRBV2	TRBJ2-1	.	TGTGCCAGCAGTGAAGCGGGAGGGTACAATGAGCAGTTCTTC	CASSEAGGYNEQFF
.	TRBV6-1	TRBJ2-1	many	TGTGCCAGCAGTCCGCTAGTCCTATACAATGAGCAGTTCTTC	CASSPLVLYNEQFF
.	TRBV20-1	TRBJ2-5	few	TGCAGTGCAGTGGAGAAGTCCCAGTACTTC	CSAVEKSQYF
TRBD1	TRBV7-9	TRBJ1-1	.	TGTGCCACCCGACAGGGGACGAACACTGAAGCTTTCTTT	CATRQGTNTEAFF
.	TRBV19	TRBJ2-1	.	TGTGCCAGCAGTCCGGGACTCATTACTTCGAGCTCCTACAATGAGCAGTTCTTC	CASSPGLITSSSYNEQFF
.	TRBV19	TRBJ1-1	.	TGTGCCAGTAACCCGTGGGGCCCGAACACTGAAGCTTTCTTT	CASNPWGPNTEAFF
.	TRBV9	TRBJ2-2	few	TGTGCCAGCAGCGTAAGGGCGGGTGAAAACACCGGGGAGCTGTTTTTT	CASSVRAGENTGELFF
.	TRBV30	TRBJ1-2	.	TGTGTCTGGAGTGAAGGGGGCTATGGCTACACCTTC	CVWSEGGYGYTF
.	TRBV29-1	TRBJ1-1	.	TGCAGCGTTGAAGAGGGGGTGGAGGGCACTGAAGCTTTCTTT	CSVEEGVEGTEAFF
TRBD1	TRBV6-1	TRBJ2-2	.	TGTGCCAGCAGTCTACAGGGGCCCCCCCCCGGGGAGCTGTTTTTT	CASSLQGPPPGELFF
.	TRBV6-1	TRBJ2-1	.	TGTGCCAGCAGTGATTCCTGGAGTTCCTACAATGAGCAGTTCTTC	CASSDSWSSYNEQFF
.	TRBV27	TRBJ1-6	few	TGTGCCAGCCGAGTCAATTCACCCCTCCACTTT	CASRVNSPLHF
TRBD2	TRBV13	TRBJ2-1	few	TGTGCCAGCCGTGGACTAGCGGGGGGGTATGTCTTC	CASRGLAGGYVF
.	TRBV27	TRBJ1-4	.	TGTGCCAGCACCACAGACAGTACAACTAATGAAAAACTGTTTTTT	CASTTDSTTNEKLFF
TRBD1	TRBV9	TRBJ1-3	.	TGTGCCAGCAGCCCCCCTTGGCAGGGGGCATCTGGAAACACCATATATTTT	CASSPPWQGASGNTIYF
.	TRBV30	TRBJ2-5	few	TGTGCCTGGAGCAAAGCCAGACTTACCCAAGAGACCCAGTACTTC	CAWSKARLTQETQYF
.	TRBV7-8	TRBJ1-1	.	TGTGCCAGCAGACTCGACAGTCTAAACACTGAAGCTTTCTTT	CASRLDSLNTEAFF
.	TRBV5-1	TRBJ1-1	few	TGCGCCAGCAGCTTGGCACGGGGGATTAGCACTGAAGCTTTCTTT	CASSLARGISTEAFF
.	TRBV5-5	TRBJ1-5	few	TGTGCCAGCAGCTTCCAGGGGTTTAGCAATCAGCCCCAGCATTTT	CASSFQGFSNQPQHF
TRBD1	TRBV6-5	TRBJ2-7	few	TGTGCCAGCAGTTACTCGAAGGGGGCTGCATACGAGCAGTACTTC	CASSYSKGAAYEQYF
.	TRBV6-4	TRBJ1-5	.	TGTGCCACAGCGGAAAATTCAAATAGCAATCAGCCCCAGCATTTT	CATAENSNSNQPQHF
.	TRBV2	TRBJ2-1	.	TGTGCCAGCAGGGAGGACCTCAACAATGAGCAGTTCTTC	CASREDLNNEQFF
.	TRBV5-5	TRBJ2-1	few	TGTGCCAGCAGCTTGAGGGTGCAGGGTAGCTCCTACAATGAGCAGTTCTTC	CASSLRVQGSSYNEQFF
.	TRBV7-8	TRBJ2-5	few	TGTGCCAGCAGCCCGCCGGGCCTGAGGGCGGGGACCCAGTACTTC	CASSPPGLRAGTQYF
TRBD2	TRBV5-1	TRBJ2-3	.	TGCGCCAGCAGCTTGGGGACTAGCGGGAGTAGGACAGATACGCAGTATTTT	CASSLGTSGSRTDTQYF
.	TRBV30	TRBJ1-5	few	TGTGCCTGGAGTGAGGGGTTGAGCAATCAGCCCCAGCATTTT	CAWSEGLSNQPQHF
TRBD1	TRBV29-1	TRBJ1-1	few	TGCAGCGTTGACGGGGACAGCACTGAAGCTTTCTTT	CSVDGDSTEAFF
.	TRBV7-9	TRBJ1-1	few	TGTGCCAGCAGCTTAGGCGGGGGGCGCATTAAAGCTTTCTTT	CASSLGGGRIKAFF
.	TRBV2	TRBJ1-5	.	TGTGCCAGCAAGGGCGGCAGGGGCAATCAGCCCCAGCATTTT	CASKGGRGNQPQHF
.	TRBV9	TRBJ2-3	.	TGTGCCAGCAGCCCATCACAGGGAAACACAGATACGCAGTATTTT	CASSPSQGNTDTQYF
TRBD2	TRBV27	TRBJ2-7	few	TGTGCCAGCAGTGGGACTAGCGGGAGGCCATACGAGCAGTACTTC	CASSGTSGRPYEQYF
TRBD1	TRBV11-3	TRBJ1-1	.	TGTGCCAGCAGCTTAGAACAGGGGAATGAAGCTTTCTTT	CASSLEQGNEAFF
TRBD2	TRBV4-2	TRBJ2-5	.	TGTGCCAGCAGCCGCGGGGGTATTCGGCTAGCCCAAGAGACCCAGTACTTC	CASSRGGIRLAQETQYF
TRBD1	TRBV29-1	TRBJ1-1	few	TGCAGCGCACACCGGGACAGGGTGTCTGAAGCTTTCTTT	CSAHRDRVSEAFF
TRBD1	TRBV6-1	TRBJ1-2	.	TGTGCCAGCAGTGATCCTAACAGGGGGGACTATGGCTACACCTTC	CASSDPNRGDYGYTF
TRBD1	TRBV9	TRBJ1-1	few	TGTGCCAGCAGCTTGGGACAGGGGGTAATGAACACTGAAGCTTTCTTT	CASSLGQGVMNTEAFF
TRBD2	TRBV6-5	TRBJ2-3	few	TGTGCCAGCAGCACGGGGGGGGGAGCAGATACGCAGTATTTT	CASSTGGGADTQYF